One sample yielded the 10 T cell receptor beta chains listed below, sequenced in a study of blood T cell repertoires in COVID-19 (dated by TCRdb to about 2020). Receptors were amplified or captured by the immunoSEQ multiplex PCR assay. TCRdb carries this immuneACCESS record with in-frame sequences only. Its versions omit some clonotypes, under half of them owing to an unresolved V gene in the studies checked, with the rest unexplained. The sample has around 310,000 clones on record, 75% to 95% of them singletons. About 7% of the sample is taken by the ten largest. Specimen: peripheral blood. The receptors come from a woman between 25 and 40 years old with COVID-19, enrolled during active disease.

This rearrangement joins TRBV4-3 to TRBJ1-2; D is unresolved. Germline loops: CDR1 LGHNA, CDR2 YSLEER. This CDR3 spans 14 amino acids. Trimming took 0 bases from V and 8 from J, leaving 13 bases between them. The CDR3 loop reads CASSQDLGERGYTF. CDR3 bases: TGCGCCAGCAGCCAAGATCTTGGGGAGCGAGGCTACACCTTC.

The chain carries TRBV18 and TRBJ1-2; D remains unclear. Germline V CDR1 and CDR2: KGHSH, LQKENI. The CDR3 extends over 12 amino acids. The ends were cut back, 4 bases at V and 4 bases at J, with 7 bases in the middle. The CDR3 region is CASSQRAYGYTF. The CDR3 DNA reads TGTGCCAGCTCACAGAGAGCCTATGGCTACACCTTC.

This CDR3 is CSVDGYRGPKETQYF. The DNA of the CDR3 is TGCAGCGTTGATGGGTACAGGGGGCCTAAAGAGACCCAGTACTTC. The rearrangement joins TRBV29-1 to TRBJ2-5; 9 bases fit TRBD1. The V gene end was trimmed by 3 bases and the J gene end by 3 bases; junction bases not matched to a gene: 8. CDR3 length: 15 residues. Germline-derived CDR1 and CDR2 are SQVTM and ANQGSEA.

CDR3 amino acids: CASSAGTSGTYEQYF. In DNA, the CDR3 is TGTGCCAGCAGCGCGGGGACTAGCGGGACTTACGAGCAGTACTTC. V is TRBV5-4 and J is TRBJ2-7, with TRBD2 matching 13 bases. This CDR3 is built from 15 residues. Germline V gene sequence: CDR1 SGHNT, CDR2 YYREEE (reference sequence). Losses at the gene ends were 4 bases for V and 4 bases for J; bases not matched to a gene: 5.

The chain is built from TRBV7-8 and TRBJ2-1; TRBD2 matches 15 bases. The V gene's germline CDR1 is SGHVS and CDR2 FQNEAQ. The CDR3 runs to 16 residues. V shed 5 bases, J shed 7 bases, and the junction held 6 bases outside the gene matches. CDR3 DNA sequence: TGTGCCAGCAGCCGAGGACTAGCGGGAGGGGAAAATGAGCAGTTCTTC. This gives the protein CASSRGLAGGENEQFF.

The V and J genes are TRBV5-1 and TRBJ2-3; D is undetermined. Germline V gene data show CDR1 as SGHRS and CDR2 as YFSETQ. The CDR3 consists of 13 residues. V gave up 0 bases and J gave up 12 bases, with 14 bases separating them. The CDR3 protein is CASSLAVSSPQYF. The CDR3 region has the DNA TGCGCCAGCAGCTTGGCAGTCTCCTCCCCCCAGTATTTT. Using reference TRBV5-1 and TRBJ2-3 for the parts outside the CDR3, the full variable domain is KAGVTQTPRYLIKTRGQQVTLSCSPISGHRSVSWYQQTPGQGLQFLFEYFSETQRNKGNFPGRFSGRQFSNSRSEMNVSTLELGDSALYLCASSLAVSSPQYFGPGTRLTVL.

The chain recombines TRBV30 with TRBJ2-1; tentatively, D is TRBD1 (5 bases). Trimming cost V 4 bases and J 10 bases, with 11 bases left between them. Germline assignment: CDR1 GTSNPN and CDR2 SVGIG (reference sequence). The CDR3 totals 11 residues. The CDR3 here is CAWTRGGEQFF. CDR3 sequence (DNA): TGTGCCTGGACTAGGGGTGGAGAGCAGTTCTTC.

This clone has a single count. The chain uses TRBV2 and TRBJ2-7; unclear D gene. The germline V gene has CDR1 SNHLY and CDR2 FYNNEI. Trimming took 3 bases from V and 7 from J, leaving 10 bases between them. There are 12 residues in the CDR3. The CDR3: CASSDPVREQYF. CDR3 DNA sequence: TGTGCCAGCAGTGACCCCGTTCGGGAGCAGTACTTC.

V and J are TRBV5-5 and TRBJ1-1; D not resolved. The V gene's germline CDR1 is SGHKS and CDR2 YYEKEE (reference sequence). V was clipped by 5 bases and J by 1 base, with 6 bases between them. CDR3 length: 12 amino acids. CDR3 in amino acids: CASSIPNTEAFF. In DNA form, the CDR3 reads TGTGCCAGCAGTATTCCGAACACTGAAGCTTTCTTT.

The chain combines TRBV9 with TRBJ2-1; 12 nucleotides agree with TRBD2. The germline V gene encodes CDR1 SGDLS and CDR2 YYNGEE. The junction had 1 base not matched to a gene; V was cut back by 2 bases and J by 7 bases. The CDR3 sequence is 14 residues long. The CDR3 loop reads CASSVTSGRNEQFF. DNA of the CDR3: TGTGCCAGCAGCGTGACTAGCGGGAGAAATGAGCAGTTCTTC.